Each of the 8 T cell receptor beta chains below was sequenced from the same sample in a study of early T cells in non-severe SARS-CoV-2 infection. Each CDR3 protein is one row after TCRdb ran MiXCR on the 5' RACE reads. The data hold roughly 40,000 distinct CDR3 sequences, with 5.5% to 7% observed a single time. What was sequenced was whole blood. The receptor set was obtained from an adult who was a healthcare worker with PCR-confirmed SARS-CoV-2 infection or an uninfected control (not recorded which).

This clonotype has ten or more counts. The gene calls are TRBV7-9 and TRBJ2-2, with TRBD1 matching 8 bases. The germline gives CDR1 SEHNR, CDR2 FQNEAQ (reference sequence). There are 16 residues in the CDR3. The V and J ends lost 5 bases and 4 bases, in that order; junction bases with no gene match: 9. The CDR3 coding sequence is TGTGCCAGCAGCCCAGGGTGGACAGGGTCCACCGGGGAGCTGTTTTTT. This translates into CASSPGWTGSTGELFF.

The chain joins TRBV19 to TRBJ2-3; unclear D gene. Trimming took off 2 bases at V and 1 base at J, with 4 bases between the two ends. The germline V gene has CDR1 LNHDA and CDR2 SQIVND (reference sequence). This CDR3 has 13 amino acids. The CDR3 loop reads CASSIQGTDTQYF. CDR3 DNA sequence: TGTGCCAGTAGTATACAGGGCACAGATACGCAGTATTTT.

This clonotype was detected many times. In DNA form, the CDR3 reads TGCAGTGCTACGGAAGGACAGAACTATGGCTACACCTTC. This gives the protein CSATEGQNYGYTF. The chain combines TRBV20-1 with TRBJ1-2; possibly TRBD1 for D (6 bases). Germline CDR1 is DFQATT and CDR2 is SNEGSKA (reference sequence). V was shortened by 4 bases and J by 2 bases, with 11 bases between the two germline ends. This CDR3 has 13 residues.

This clonotype was observed a handful of times. The V call is TRBV2, the J call TRBJ2-1, with TRBD2 identical over 10 bases. The V gene's germline CDR1 is SNHLY and CDR2 FYNNEI. The junction had 13 bases not matched to a gene; V was cut back by 8 bases and J by 12 bases. CDR3 length: 14 amino acids. The DNA for the CDR3 is TGTGCCAGCGCTAGCGGGAGAGCACCGGTTGGGCAGTTCTTC. This codes for CASASGRAPVGQFF.

This clonotype turned up a few times. The V call is TRBV4-1, the J call TRBJ2-2, with D perhaps TRBD2 (6 bases). The CDR3 consists of 16 residues. V shed 4 bases and J shed 0 bases, with 12 bases lying between them. CDR1 and CDR2 (germline): MGHRA, YSYEKL. CDR3 in DNA: TGCGCCAGCAGCCCCCGGGACTCCGCGAACACCGGGGAGCTGTTTTTT. Encoded protein: CASSPRDSANTGELFF.

V and J are TRBV10-3 and TRBJ2-7; 14 bases align to TRBD2. J was trimmed by 3 bases and V by 7 bases; bases with no gene match: 14. The CDR3 is 18 residues long. Germline assignment: CDR1 ENHRY and CDR2 SYGVKD. CDR3 DNA sequence: TGTGCCATCATCGAAGAGGGGCCGACTAGCGGGAGGGACTACGAGCAGTACTTC. It encodes CAIIEEGPTSGRDYEQYF.

The table lists this clonotype with many counts. The rearrangement joins TRBV13 to TRBJ2-7; D perhaps matches TRBD2 (6 bases). V dropped 5 bases and J dropped 3 bases, with 14 bases sitting between them. The CDR3 sequence is 14 residues long. The germline gives CDR1 PRHDT, CDR2 FYEKMQ (reference sequence). The CDR3 DNA sequence: TGTGCCAGCAGCAAACTGGCTAGCGACTACGAGCAGTACTTC. It is translated as CASSKLASDYEQYF.

The chain recombines TRBV20-1 with TRBJ2-3, with TRBD2 identical over 7 bases. CDR1 DFQATT and CDR2 SNEGSKA come from the germline V gene (reference sequence). CDR3 length equals 15 residues. Trimming cost V 6 bases and J 0 bases; bases outside gene matches: 9. Written as DNA, the CDR3 is TGCAGTGCCCAAGTAGCGGGCCAAAGCACAGATACGCAGTATTTT. This codes for CSAQVAGQSTDTQYF.